This is a list of T cell receptor beta chains from one sample in a study of Graves' ophthalmopathy and Graves' hyperthyroidism. Via MiXCR, TCRdb re-called the multiplex PCR reads, giving one row per CDR3 protein. The sample consists of around 1.1 million distinct CDR3 sequences, about 38% of them appearing once. The specimen sequenced was peripheral blood or thyroid tissue (not recorded which). The source is an adult man with Graves' hyperthyroidism. Each CDR3 is given with its conserved first and last residue. Each record gives: clone size, J gene, D gene, V gene, CDR3 DNA, CDR3 protein. D genes are given only for firm matches. Expanded clones get a size class; other rows say once, few or many, or leave the size out.

-	TRBJ2-2	-	TRBV11-2	TGTGCCACCCCCGGGGGAGCGACAAACACCGGGGAGCTGTTTTTT	CATPGGATNTGELFF
-	TRBJ1-6	TRBD1	TRBV29-1	TGCAGCGCCAGGACAGGGGATTTAGATTCACCCCTCCACTTT	CSARTGDLDSPLHF
-	TRBJ1-2	-	TRBV20-1	TGCAGTGCTTATACCCGGGAGGGCTACACCTTC	CSAYTREGYTF
many	TRBJ2-2	-	TRBV6-5	TGTGCCAGCAGTTGGGAGCCAGTTGGGGAGCTGTTTTTT	CASSWEPVGELFF
many	TRBJ2-5	TRBD2	TRBV2	TGTGCCAGCAGTGAGTCCGCGGGGGTTGGGGAGACCCAGTACTTC	CASSESAGVGETQYF
-	TRBJ1-2	-	TRBV29-1	TGCAGCTCAGACGGACAGAACTATGGCTACACCTTC	CSSDGQNYGYTF
-	TRBJ2-2	TRBD2	TRBV7-2	TGTGCCAACCCCCAGCGGGGGGGGAACACCGGGGAGCTGTTTTTT	CANPQRGGNTGELFF
few	TRBJ2-7	-	TRBV7-8	TGCGCCAGCAGCCAAGATTCGGTAGGGTACGAGCAGTACTTC	CASSQDSVGYEQYF
many	TRBJ2-7	TRBD2	TRBV9	TGTGCCAGCAGCCCCCCGGCGCGGGAGTACGAGCAGTACTTC	CASSPPAREYEQYF
few	TRBJ2-7	TRBD1	TRBV10-3	TGTGCCAGCAGTAGACGACAGGGCGAGCAGTACTTC	CASSRRQGEQYF
many	TRBJ2-7	-	TRBV7-7	TGTGCCAGCCGCTGGTTTAGGACCTCCTACGAGCAGTACTTC	CASRWFRTSYEQYF
few	TRBJ1-4	-	TRBV7-9	TGTGCCAGCGGCACCCTCAAGGGTGATGAAAAACTGTTTTTT	CASGTLKGDEKLFF
-	TRBJ2-5	-	TRBV28	TGTGCCAGCGGAAGACAGCCCCAAGAGACCCAGTACTTC	CASGRQPQETQYF